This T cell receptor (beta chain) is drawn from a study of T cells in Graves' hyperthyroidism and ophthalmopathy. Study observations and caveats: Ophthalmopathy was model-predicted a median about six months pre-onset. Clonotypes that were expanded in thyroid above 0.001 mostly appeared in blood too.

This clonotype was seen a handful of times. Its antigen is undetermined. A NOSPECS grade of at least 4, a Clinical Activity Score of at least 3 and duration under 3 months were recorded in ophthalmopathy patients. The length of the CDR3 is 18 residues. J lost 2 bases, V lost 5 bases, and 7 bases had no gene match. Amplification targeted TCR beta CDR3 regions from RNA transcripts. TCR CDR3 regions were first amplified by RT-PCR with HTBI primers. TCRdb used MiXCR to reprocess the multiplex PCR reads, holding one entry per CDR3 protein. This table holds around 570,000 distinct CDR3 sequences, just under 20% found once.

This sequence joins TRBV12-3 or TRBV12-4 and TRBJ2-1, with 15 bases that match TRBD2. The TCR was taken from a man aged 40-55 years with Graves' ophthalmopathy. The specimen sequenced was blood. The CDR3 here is CASSRTSGGAKPYNEQFF. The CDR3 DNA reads TGTGCCAGCAGTCGGACTAGCGGGGGGGCTAAGCCCTACAATGAGCAGTTCTTC.